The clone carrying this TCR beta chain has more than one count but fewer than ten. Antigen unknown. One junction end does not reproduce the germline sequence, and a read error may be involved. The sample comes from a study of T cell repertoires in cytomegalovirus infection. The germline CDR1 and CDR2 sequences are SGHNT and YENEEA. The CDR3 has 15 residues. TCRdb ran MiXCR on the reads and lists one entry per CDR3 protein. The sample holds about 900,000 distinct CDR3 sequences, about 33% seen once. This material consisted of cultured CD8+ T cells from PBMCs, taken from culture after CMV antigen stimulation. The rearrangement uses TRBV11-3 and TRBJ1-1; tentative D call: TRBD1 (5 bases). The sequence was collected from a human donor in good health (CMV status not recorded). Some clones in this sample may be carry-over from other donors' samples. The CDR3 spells CASSLGGTWNAEAFF. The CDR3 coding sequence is TGTGCCAGCAGCTTAGGTGGGACCTGGAACGCTGAAGCTTTCTTT.